This T cell receptor beta chain comes out of a study of T cells in Graves' hyperthyroidism and ophthalmopathy. About the study: Any treatment followed the collection of peripheral blood at initial diagnosis.

Researchers defined stable Graves' hyperthyroidism as no ophthalmopathy progression within 18 months. Hyperthyroidism patients were newly diagnosed, had disease duration under 2 months, and were aged 18 to 65 years. V was clipped by 6 bases and J by 6 bases, with 21 bases between them. CDR1 and CDR2 (germline): ENHRY, SYGVKD. The CDR3 covers 16 residues. RNA transcripts yielded amplified TCR beta CDR3 regions. TCR CDR3 underwent first-round RT-PCR with the HTBI primer set. TCRdb redid the calling of the multiplex PCR reads with MiXCR, one entry per CDR3 protein. The table includes more than 500,000 distinct CDR3 sequences, 14% detected once. This clonotype was recorded at least ten times.

The origin of this receptor is a woman aged 35 to 49 with Graves' hyperthyroidism. This sequence joins TRBV10-3 and TRBJ2-1; D is unclear. Sequenced: blood. This chain's CDR3 is CAISDLRPLGTNEQFF. CDR3 nucleotide sequence: TGTGCCATCAGCGACCTTAGGCCCTTGGGAACCAATGAGCAGTTCTTC.